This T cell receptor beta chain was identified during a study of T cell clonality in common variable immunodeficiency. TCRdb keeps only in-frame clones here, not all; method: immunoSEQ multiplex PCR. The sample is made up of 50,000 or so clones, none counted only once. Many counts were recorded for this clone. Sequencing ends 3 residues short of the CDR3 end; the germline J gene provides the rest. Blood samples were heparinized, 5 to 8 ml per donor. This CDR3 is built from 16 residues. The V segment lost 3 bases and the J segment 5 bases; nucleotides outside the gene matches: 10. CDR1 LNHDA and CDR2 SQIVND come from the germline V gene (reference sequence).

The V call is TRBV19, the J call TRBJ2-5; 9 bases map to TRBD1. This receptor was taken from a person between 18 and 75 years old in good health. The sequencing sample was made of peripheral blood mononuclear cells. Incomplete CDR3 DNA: TGTGCCAGTAGTATTTATAACAGGGGGCTAGAGGAGACC. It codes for CASSIYNRGLEET. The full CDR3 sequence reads CASSIYNRGLEETQYF.